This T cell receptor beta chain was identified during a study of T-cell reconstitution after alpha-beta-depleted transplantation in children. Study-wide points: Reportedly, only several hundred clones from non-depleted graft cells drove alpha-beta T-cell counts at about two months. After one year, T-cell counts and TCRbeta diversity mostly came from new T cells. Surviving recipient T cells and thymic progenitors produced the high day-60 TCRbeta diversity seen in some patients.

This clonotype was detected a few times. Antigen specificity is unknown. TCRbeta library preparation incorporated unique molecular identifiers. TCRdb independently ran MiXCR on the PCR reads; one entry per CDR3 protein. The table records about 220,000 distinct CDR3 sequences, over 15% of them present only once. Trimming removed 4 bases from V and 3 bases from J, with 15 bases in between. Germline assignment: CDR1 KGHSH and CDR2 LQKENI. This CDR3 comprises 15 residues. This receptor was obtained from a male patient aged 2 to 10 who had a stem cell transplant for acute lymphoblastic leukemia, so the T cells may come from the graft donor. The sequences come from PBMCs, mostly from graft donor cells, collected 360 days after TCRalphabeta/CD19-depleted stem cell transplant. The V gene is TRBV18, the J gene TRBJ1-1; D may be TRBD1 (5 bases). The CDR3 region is CASSLLGVGDTEAFF. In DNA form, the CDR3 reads TGTGCCAGCTCACTACTGGGAGTAGGGGACACTGAAGCTTTCTTT.